The rows below give T cell receptor beta chains drawn from one sample of a study of cytomegalovirus exposure and HLA in healthy donors. Clones were sequenced by immunoSEQ multiplex PCR, and TCRdb holds only the in-frame ones, with some missing. The sample includes 80,000 or so clones, about 84% seen only once; the top ten take 3% to 4%. Input material: PBMCs. These receptors were collected from a man aged 35 to 55 in good health and CMV-seronegative. Each CDR3 is given without its conserved first and last residue. Expanded clones are given a class, and other clones once, few, many or no size at all.

clone_size,j_call,v_call,cdr3_aa
NA,TRBJ1-5,TRBV19,ASLRGRDQPQH
NA,TRBJ2-6,TRBV18,ASSGGAGANVLT
NA,TRBJ1-2,TRBV5-4,ASSLTGVVYGYT
few,TRBJ1-1,TRBV5-1,ASSLTGDTEAF
NA,TRBJ1-1,TRBV7-2,ASSQGALGAF
NA,TRBJ2-7,TRBV15,ATSKGAGRDEQY
NA,TRBJ1-1,TRBV6-5,ASSYSGKTEAF
NA,TRBJ2-1,TRBV6-5,ASGLKHGGVNEQF
NA,TRBJ2-4,TRBV9,ASSTTTGVEKGIQY
NA,TRBJ2-3,TRBV9,ASTRAGEITDTQY